This T cell receptor (beta chain) originates from a study of T-cell reconstitution after alpha-beta-depleted transplantation in children. Study results and limitations: Expanded clones from the graft, numbering several hundred, reportedly supplied alpha-beta T cells about two months after transplant. Day-60 TCRbeta diversity that was high in some patients was derived from surviving recipient T cells and thymic progenitors. Counts and diversity of T cells one year after transplant came mostly from newly produced T cells.

J lost 0 bases, V lost 4 bases, and 13 bases had no gene match. Germline V gives CDR1 MNHEY, CDR2 SMNVEV (reference sequence). The CDR3 totals 19 residues. The table lists this clonotype with many counts. Its antigen is unidentified. Preparation of the TCRbeta library used unique molecular identifiers. TCRdb fed the PCR reads into MiXCR, producing one record per CDR3 protein. Among around 64,000 distinct CDR3 sequences listed, roughly a tenth were seen once. Sequenced here: PBMCs, sampled before TCRalphabeta/CD19-depleted stem cell transplant. This receptor was identified in a boy aged 5 to 17 with acute myeloid leukemia, due to receive a stem cell transplant. The genes are TRBV27 and TRBJ2-5, with TRBD2 matching 11 bases. The chain's CDR3 is CASSSGTSGDRWDQETQYF. In nucleotides, the CDR3 is TGTGCCAGCAGTTCCGGGACTAGCGGAGATAGATGGGACCAAGAGACCCAGTACTTC.